Listed here are 21 T cell receptor beta chains from one sample, sequenced in a study of type 1 regulatory T cells. Antigen specificity for these receptors is unknown. TCRdb re-called the reads with MiXCR, one entry per CDR3 protein. The table records 68,000 or so distinct CDR3 sequences, almost 50% of them present only once. Sample: cultured non-Tr1 T cells, either the whole culture or a sorted T cell fraction (not recorded which). These receptors were taken from a human donor in good health.

The chain has TRBV29-1 and TRBJ1-1; D gene uncertain. Germline CDR1 is SQVTM and CDR2 is ANQGSEA. The CDR3 totals 10 residues. Trimming shortened V by 4 bases and J by 4 bases, and 4 bases separated the two germline ends. The CDR3 DNA sequence: TGCAGCGTTGCCCGCACTGAAGCTTTCTTT. Translation: CSVARTEAFF.

This clonotype was detected ten times or more. V gene TRBV30 combines with J gene TRBJ2-7, with 10 bases identical to TRBD1. Unmatched junction bases numbered 2, after V lost 0 bases and J lost 3 bases. CDR3 size: 14 residues. Per the germline V gene, CDR1 is GTSNPN and CDR2 is SVGIG (reference sequence). CDR3 sequence: CAWSVRDRGYEQYF. The CDR3 coding sequence is TGTGCCTGGAGTGTACGGGACAGGGGCTACGAGCAGTACTTC.

The CDR3 sequence is CSASVPTMNTEAFF. The CDR3 region has the DNA TGCAGTGCTAGTGTTCCGACGATGAACACTGAAGCTTTCTTT. This chain links TRBV20-1 with TRBJ1-1; D is unresolved. The CDR3 is 14 residues long. CDR1 and CDR2 from the germline V gene are DFQATT and SNEGSKA (reference sequence). Trimming stripped 3 bases from V and 0 bases from J, with 11 bases between.

The gene calls are TRBV30 and TRBJ1-4; D is unresolved. Trimming removed 5 bases from V and 8 bases from J, with 18 bases in between. CDR1 is GTSNPN, CDR2 SVGIG, per germline (reference sequence). The CDR3 contains 14 residues. CDR3 protein: CAWAGSGRAEKLFF. CDR3 coding DNA: TGTGCCTGGGCCGGGAGTGGACGGGCGGAAAAACTGTTTTTT.

The V call is TRBV27, the J call TRBJ1-1; unclear D gene. CDR3 length equals 15 residues. The germline V gene has CDR1 MNHEY and CDR2 SMNVEV (reference sequence). V was trimmed by 5 bases and J by 5 bases, leaving 18 bases between them. The CDR3 sequence: CASSPSYFTGTEAFF. The CDR3 DNA reads as TGTGCCAGCAGTCCATCCTATTTCACGGGGACTGAAGCTTTCTTT.

This chain uses TRBV20-1 with TRBJ1-5; TRBD1 matches 7 bases. V trimming: 4 bases; J trimming: 4 bases; junction bases outside the gene matches: 4. Germline lookup yields CDR1 DFQATT and CDR2 SNEGSKA (reference sequence). The CDR3 consists of 13 residues. The CDR3 is CSAIGQENQPQHF. Here the CDR3 DNA reads TGCAGTGCTATCGGACAGGAAAATCAGCCCCAGCATTTT.

This clonotype was counted between two and nine times. The rearrangement joins TRBV6-5 to TRBJ1-2; TRBD1 agrees at 9 bases. The CDR3 is 15 amino acids. Per the germline V gene, CDR1 is MNHEY and CDR2 is SVGAGI. V trimming: 0 bases; J trimming: 8 bases; junction bases outside the gene matches: 7. CDR3 nucleotide sequence: TGTGCCAGCAGTTACTCCATACAGGGGGCGGGCGGCTACACCTTC. This codes for CASSYSIQGAGGYTF.

The V and J genes are TRBV6-1 and TRBJ1-5; D remains ambiguous. Trimming took off 7 bases at V and 7 bases at J, with 17 bases between the two ends. Germline-derived CDR1 and CDR2 are MNHNS and SASEGT. The length of the CDR3 is 14 residues. The CDR3 DNA follows: TGTGCCAGCACCTGGTCGGGGTTGGACCAGCCCCAGCATTTT. The encoded protein is CASTWSGLDQPQHF.

The V and J genes are TRBV4-1 and TRBJ1-2; perhaps TRBD1 as D (5 bases). V lost 2 bases to trimming and J lost 4 bases, with 11 bases between them. The CDR3 consists of 14 residues. Looked up from germline, CDR1 is MGHRA and CDR2 is YSYEKL. CDR3 coding DNA: TGCGCCAGCAGCCAACAGGGTCTGGGCTATGGCTACACCTTC. Its translation: CASSQQGLGYGYTF.

The J gene is TRBJ1-3, the V gene TRBV20-1, with a possible D match to TRBD1 (5 bases). The V gene's germline CDR1 is DFQATT and CDR2 SNEGSKA (reference sequence). The CDR3 is made up of 14 amino acids. V was clipped by 0 bases and J by 1 base, with 7 bases between them. The CDR3 DNA reads as TGCAGTGCTAGAGACCAGGGTTCTGGAAACACCATATATTTT. Amino acid sequence: CSARDQGSGNTIYF.

As for this clonotype: The junction and the germline gene differ at one end; a read error may be behind it. This rearrangement joins TRBV7-2 to TRBJ1-6; possibly TRBD1 for D (5 bases). This CDR3 spans 14 amino acids. The germline V gene has CDR1 SGHTA and CDR2 FQGNSA. This CDR3 reads CVSSLQGGNSPLHF. The CDR3 DNA follows: TGTGTCAGCAGCTTGCAGGGCGGTAATTCACCCCTCCACTTT.

The table lists this clonotype with a count of one. J is TRBJ1-6 and V is TRBV7-2; D remains ambiguous. The V end was cut by 2 bases, the J end by 5 bases, with 10 bases between. Germline values: CDR1 SGHTA, CDR2 FQGNSA. The length of the CDR3 is 15 residues. CDR3 sequence (DNA): TGTGCCAGCAGCTTACTTGGGCTGAATAATTCACCCCTCCACTTT. The encoded protein is CASSLLGLNNSPLHF.

The chain combines TRBV30 with TRBJ2-2; D gene uncertain. Trimming cost V 2 bases and J 5 bases, with 3 bases left between them. Germline loops: CDR1 GTSNPN, CDR2 SVGIG (reference sequence). This CDR3 comprises 11 residues. Here the CDR3 DNA reads TGTGCCTGGAGTATGACCGGGGAGCTGTTTTTT. It yields the protein CAWSMTGELFF.

The chain couples TRBV20-1 to TRBJ1-2; D not resolved. The CDR3 contains 11 residues. Germline values: CDR1 DFQATT, CDR2 SNEGSKA (reference sequence). V lost 6 bases and J 2 bases, leaving 7 bases between the germline ends. DNA of the CDR3: TGCAGTGCGTGGACCAACTATGGCTACACCTTC. Its protein product is CSAWTNYGYTF.

This clonotype is medium-sized by share. The chain is built from TRBV4-1 and TRBJ2-7; D might be TRBD2 (5 bases). The ends were cut back, 1 base at V and 6 bases at J, with 10 bases in the middle. This CDR3 is 13 amino acids long. Germline V gene lookup returns CDR1 MGHRA and CDR2 YSYEKL. The DNA of the CDR3 is TGCGCCAGCAGCCAAGGGACTCTGACCGAGCAGTACTTC. Translating it yields CASSQGTLTEQYF.

This clonotype was observed a handful of times. The J gene is TRBJ2-1, the V gene TRBV7-9; possibly TRBD1 for D (6 bases). CDR3 length equals 16 residues. Germline CDR1 SEHNR, CDR2 FQNEAQ (reference sequence). Trimming left V 0 bases short and J 0 bases short, with 9 bases between. As DNA, the CDR3 is TGTGCCAGCAGCTTAGCGGGGGCCGACTCCTACAATGAGCAGTTCTTC. This codes for CASSLAGADSYNEQFF.

This clonotype has more than one count but fewer than ten. This chain links TRBV18 with TRBJ2-3; D not certain. Trimming cost V 0 bases and J 1 base, with 8 bases left between them. The CDR3 spans 15 residues. Germline loops: CDR1 KGHSH, CDR2 LQKENI. CDR3 in DNA: TGTGCCAGCTCACCACCAGACGGGCGCACAGATACGCAGTATTTT. This encodes CASSPPDGRTDTQYF.

The rearrangement uses TRBV27 and TRBJ2-1; 13 positions match TRBD2. The germline V gene encodes CDR1 MNHEY and CDR2 SMNVEV (reference sequence). J lost 2 bases, V lost 3 bases, and 7 bases had no gene match. This CDR3 spans 18 amino acids. CDR3 region: CASSFVALAGGAYNEQFF. CDR3 in DNA: TGTGCCAGCAGTTTCGTAGCACTAGCGGGGGGGGCCTACAATGAGCAGTTCTTC.

This clonotype was seen once. At one of its ends the junction is not consistent with the germline gene, which may arise from a read error. J is TRBJ1-5 and V is TRBV2, with 8 bases aligning to TRBD1. This CDR3 comprises 14 residues. Germline CDR1 SNHLY, CDR2 FYNNEI. The CDR3 DNA follows: TGTGCCAGCAGCAGGACAGGGCAAAAACAGCCCCAGCAGTTT. Translating it yields CASSRTGQKQPQQF.

The chain couples TRBV7-9 to TRBJ2-3; 11 positions agree with TRBD2. This CDR3 is built from 14 residues. CDR1 is SEHNR, CDR2 FQNEAQ, per germline (reference sequence). V lost 7 bases to trimming and J lost 5 bases; unmatched junction nucleotides: 5. CDR3 sequence (DNA): TGTGCCAGCAATAGCGGGGGGGCCGGAGATACGCAGTATTTT. This encodes CASNSGGAGDTQYF.

This sequence joins TRBV4-3 and TRBJ2-5; 10 bases are shared with TRBD2. The CDR3 runs to 19 residues. Germline CDR1 is LGHNA and CDR2 is YSLEER. V lost 1 base and J lost 10; bases outside the gene matches: 21. The CDR3 loop reads CASSQGRRSDFLAGEDQYF. DNA of the CDR3: TGCGCCAGCAGCCAAGGGCGCCGATCCGACTTCCTAGCGGGGGAGGACCAGTACTTC.